This paragraph covers one T cell receptor (beta chain) sequence. What it recognizes is unknown. MiXCR, run by TCRdb on the 5' RACE reads, gives a single entry per CDR3 protein. This sample has a few hundred thousand distinct CDR3 sequences, with 10% to 15% found just once. Per the germline V gene, CDR1 is SNHLY and CDR2 is FYNNEI. V trimming: 4 bases; J trimming: 0 bases; junction bases outside the gene matches: 6. The CDR3 covers 17 residues. This sample was included in a study of CD8 T cells in ankylosing spondylitis. Study outcomes and limitations: What appeared characteristic of ankylosing spondylitis blood was a TCR beta motif of fewer than ten highly homologous variants.

The V call is TRBV2, the J call TRBJ2-3; 11 positions agree with TRBD2. The specimen was blood, either unsorted or a sorted T cell fraction (not recorded which). The receptor comes from a male donor with ankylosing spondylitis. The CDR3 protein is CASSGLAGGPSTDTQYF. The DNA for the CDR3 is TGTGCCAGCAGTGGGCTAGCGGGAGGCCCAAGCACAGATACGCAGTATTTT.